This T cell receptor (beta chain) was sequenced during a study of control samples from healthy donors and cancer patients. Germline lookup yields CDR1 SGHKS and CDR2 YYEKEE (reference sequence). Trimming removed 4 bases at V and 7 bases at J, with 9 bases between. The CDR3 length is 13 residues. Assay used: immunoSEQ multiplex PCR; TCRdb lists only in-frame clones, some missing. The sample has 140,000 to 150,000 clones; 93% are singletons. The receptor's source is a man younger than 30 in good health. Sequenced: blood. The gene calls are TRBV5-5 and TRBJ1-6; D is ambiguous. The CDR3 DNA follows: TGTGCCAGCAGCATGGCTCCGAATTCACCCCTCCACTTT. Its translation: CASSMAPNSPLHF. The variable domain in full, completed from reference TRBV5-5 and TRBJ1-6, reads DAGVTQSPTHLIKTRGQQVTLRCSPISGHKSVSWYQQVLGQGPQFIFQYYEKEERGRGNFPDRFSARQFPNYSSELNVNALLLGDSALYLCASSMAPNSPLHFGNGTRLTVT.